This entry concerns a single T cell receptor beta chain. The entry originates in a study of beta chain features in type 1 diabetes. Study-wide background: All samples combined gave around 98,000,000 sorted cells for examination.

Reverse transcription of all isolated RNA meant that expressed TCRB transcripts were sequenced. Clones were read by immunoSEQ multiplex PCR, and TCRdb kept only the in-frame ones, dropping some. The sample has hundreds of thousands of clones; around 15% are singletons. This sequence originates from a young man in good health. The specimen was naive CD4+ T cells from blood.

CDR3 residues: CATASYEQYF. In DNA, the CDR3 is TGTGCCACCGCGTCGTACGAGCAGTACTTC. This chain links TRBV28 with TRBJ2-7, with unresolved D. Trimming took off 10 bases at V and 4 bases at J, with 8 bases between the two ends. Germline loops: CDR1 MDHEN, CDR2 SYDVKM. This CDR3 comprises 10 residues. Full variable domain (rest looked up from reference TRBV28 and TRBJ2-7): DVKVTQSSRYLVKRTGEKVFLECVQDMDHENMFWYRQDPGLGLRLIYFSYDVKMKEKGDIPEGYSVSREKKERFSLILESASTNQTSMYLCATASYEQYFGPGTRLTVT.